This paragraph covers one TCR beta chain sequence. Its antigen is still unknown. No quality values exist for individual bases; no much larger clone is one base distant. This record comes from a study of blood T cell repertoires in COVID-19 (dated by TCRdb to 2019 to 2021). The study in broad terms: Collaborator samples came from the United States, Italy and Spain and covered acute and convalescent phases of COVID-19. The prospective study material was composed of cDNA or gDNA derived from T cells, B-cell-depleted T cells, or PBMCs. The dataset comprised deeply sampled blood TCRbeta repertoires from subjects exposed to, actively infected with, or recovered from COVID-19. A freely available public database, intended as a resource for researchers studying the immune response to SARS-CoV-2, is where the repertoires were released. The samples were drawn from the first 160 participants of the ongoing ImmuneRACE study and from over 950 subjects provided by 6 global collaborators. The sample metadata nearly always contained a de-identified subject ID, COVID-19 status, age in years and sex. HLA class I and class II types, where available, came from metadata supplied by the sample provider rather than from assay-based typing. Broad study findings and their caveats: The amount of clinical and demographic metadata varied by source and participant and was provided uncurated.

TCRbeta CDR3 regions were amplified from genomic DNA using the immunoSEQ Assay, a bias-controlled multiplex PCR. In the authors' own workflow: The number of nucleated cells in each sample was estimated from the amplification of reference gene primers within the assay. To quantify the absolute abundance of each unique TCRbeta CDR3 rearrangement, sequence reads were collapsed and filtered. For each sample, productive Simpson clonality was calculated as the square root of Simpson's diversity index over productive rearrangements. TCRdb took over this immuneACCESS table, retaining in-frame rearrangements with V and J assigned. Such tables are incomplete; in checked studies, under half of the missing clones stem from an unresolved V gene, and the remainder is unexplained. The D gene and trimming were derived from the DNA, and the V and J assignments and clone size from that table. Within this sample are 70,000 or so clones, with over 80% of them counted one time only. 2.5% to 3% of the sample rests with the top ten.

Collaborating institutions collected whole blood in K2EDTA tubes following their own protocols. Collaborator samples were shipped for TCRbeta analysis as frozen whole blood, isolated PBMCs, or DNA extracted from either sample type. The origin of this receptor is a man of 80 years or more with active or convalescent COVID-19. Sequencing was carried out using peripheral blood.

The bases read TGCAGTGCTAGTTCGGGACAGGGCCGTTGGAGCAATCAGCCCCAGCATTTT. Translated, it gives CSASSGQGRWSNQPQHF. Recombination connected TRBV20-1 to TRBJ1-5; 9 central bases correspond to TRBD1. Clipping removes 3 bases from V and 1 base from J, with 10 as the unmatched junction base count. The germline V gene (reference sequence) specifies DFQATT as CDR1 and SNEGSKA as CDR2. The CDR3 sequence holds 17 residues, the cysteine and phenylalanine included. The kept DNA is CDR3 alone, 51 bases in frame from the first base.